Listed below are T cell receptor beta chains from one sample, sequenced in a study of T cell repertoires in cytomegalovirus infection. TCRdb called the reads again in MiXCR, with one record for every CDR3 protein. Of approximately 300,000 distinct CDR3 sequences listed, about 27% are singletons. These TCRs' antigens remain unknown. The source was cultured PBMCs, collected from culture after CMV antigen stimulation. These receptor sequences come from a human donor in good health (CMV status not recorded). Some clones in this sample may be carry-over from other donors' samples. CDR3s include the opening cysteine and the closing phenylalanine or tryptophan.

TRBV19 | CASILSGRFEAFF
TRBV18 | CASSPRGLPGLAPSTDTQYF
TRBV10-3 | CAISESGTPSNTEAFF
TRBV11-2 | CASTIGQPYEQYF
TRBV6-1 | CASTALRGDTGELFF
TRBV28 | CASSWNDEQFF
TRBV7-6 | CASSLRRDSQPQHF
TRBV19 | CASTIFGGSTEAFF
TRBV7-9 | CASSTVGAGETQYF
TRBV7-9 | CASGRTSNQPQHF
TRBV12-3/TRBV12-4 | CASSLSRQDVETQYF
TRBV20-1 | CSASLRSETQYF
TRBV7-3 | CASSLIEGIGYTF
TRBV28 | CASSPQREVTKNIQYF
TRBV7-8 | CASSFTGLSGANVLTF
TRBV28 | CASRIKNRGSGNTIYF
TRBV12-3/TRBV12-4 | CASSLQGGIVGSNQPQHF
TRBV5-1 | CASSYGLAGRTDTQYF
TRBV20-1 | CSATQGGSGNQPQHF
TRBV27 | CASRRTGDSNQPQHF
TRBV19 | CASSGRVDYGYTF
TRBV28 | CASRMSSGSENIQYF
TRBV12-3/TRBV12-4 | CASKTGGARVQYF
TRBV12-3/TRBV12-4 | CASSLASLRGNTIYF
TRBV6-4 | CASSPQPQGHTEAFF
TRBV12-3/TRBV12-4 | CASSSLLGQGSYEKLFF
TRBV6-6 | CASRGTIDYGYTF
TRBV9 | CASSVDPGRDNYGYTF
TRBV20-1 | CSALTRGGSYEQYF
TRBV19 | CASSSLPSDEQFF
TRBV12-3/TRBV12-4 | CASSPRPGGVTEAFF
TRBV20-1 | CSANPHQGIVSNQPQHF
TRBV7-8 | CASSQGRIGVNTEAFF
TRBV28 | CASRILAGGGNEQFF
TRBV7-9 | CASSEEWRISGSPLHF
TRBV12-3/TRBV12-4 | CASSFSSGTSAYEQYF